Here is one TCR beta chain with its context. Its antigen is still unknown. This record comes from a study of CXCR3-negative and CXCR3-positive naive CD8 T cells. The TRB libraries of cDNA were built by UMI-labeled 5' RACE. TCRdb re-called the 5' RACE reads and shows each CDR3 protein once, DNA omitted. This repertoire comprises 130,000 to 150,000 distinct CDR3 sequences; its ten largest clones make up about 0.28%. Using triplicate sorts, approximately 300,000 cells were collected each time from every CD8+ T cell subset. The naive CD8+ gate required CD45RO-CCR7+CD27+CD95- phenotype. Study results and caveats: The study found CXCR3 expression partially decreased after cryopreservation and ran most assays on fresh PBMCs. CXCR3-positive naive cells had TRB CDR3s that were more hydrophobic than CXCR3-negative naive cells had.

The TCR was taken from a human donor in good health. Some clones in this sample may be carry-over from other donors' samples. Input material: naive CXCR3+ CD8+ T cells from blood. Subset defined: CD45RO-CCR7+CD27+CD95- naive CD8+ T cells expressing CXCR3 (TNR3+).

The CDR3: CASSFPPSSNQPQHF. The chain employs TRBV28 and TRBJ1-5; TCRdb returns TRBD1, unconfirmable since there is no DNA. CDR1 and CDR2 (germline): MDHEN, SYDVKM. The CDR3 is made up of 15 amino acids. Drawing the rest from reference TRBV28 and TRBJ1-5, the complete variable domain is DVKVTQSSRYLVKRTGEKVFLECVQDMDHENMFWYRQDPGLGLRLIYFSYDVKMKEKGDIPEGYSVSREKKERFSLILESASTNQTSMYLCASSFPPSSNQPQHFGDGTRLSIL.